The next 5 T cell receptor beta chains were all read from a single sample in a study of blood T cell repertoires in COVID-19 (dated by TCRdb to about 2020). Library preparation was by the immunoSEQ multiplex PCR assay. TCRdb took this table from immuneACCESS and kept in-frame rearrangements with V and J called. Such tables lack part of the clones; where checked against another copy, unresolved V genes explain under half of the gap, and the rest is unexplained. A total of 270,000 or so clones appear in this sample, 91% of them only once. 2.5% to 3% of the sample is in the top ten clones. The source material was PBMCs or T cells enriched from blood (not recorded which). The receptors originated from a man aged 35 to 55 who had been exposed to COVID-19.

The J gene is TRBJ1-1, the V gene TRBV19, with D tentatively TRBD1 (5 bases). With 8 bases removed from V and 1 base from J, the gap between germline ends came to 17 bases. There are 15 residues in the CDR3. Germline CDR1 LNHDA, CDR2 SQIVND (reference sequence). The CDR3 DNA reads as TGTGCCAGTCTTATAATAGGGGCAGCGAACACTGAAGCTTTCTTT. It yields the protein CASLIIGAANTEAFF.

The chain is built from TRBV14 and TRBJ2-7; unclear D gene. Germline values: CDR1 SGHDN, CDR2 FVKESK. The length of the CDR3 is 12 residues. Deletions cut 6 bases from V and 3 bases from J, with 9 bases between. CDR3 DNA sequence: TGTGCCAGCAGTCCGAGTTTCTACGAGCAGTACTTC. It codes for CASSPSFYEQYF.

The CDR3 bases are TGTGCCAGCAGCTCCCCCCCCCTCCGGGATCTGTATTTT. Its protein is CASSSPPLRDLYF. The gene calls are TRBV7-3 and TRBJ2-3; TRBD2 might be the D (5 bases). From germline, CDR1 is SGHTA and CDR2 FQGTGA. Trimming removed 4 bases at V and 14 bases at J, with 19 bases between. The CDR3 extends over 13 amino acids. The full variable domain, completed using reference TRBV7-3 and TRBJ2-3, is GAGVSQTPSNKVTEKGKYVELRCDPISGHTALYWYRQSLGQGPEFLIYFQGTGAADDSGLPNDRFFAVRPEGSVSTLKIQRTERGDSAVYLCASSSPPLRDLYFGPGTRLTVL.

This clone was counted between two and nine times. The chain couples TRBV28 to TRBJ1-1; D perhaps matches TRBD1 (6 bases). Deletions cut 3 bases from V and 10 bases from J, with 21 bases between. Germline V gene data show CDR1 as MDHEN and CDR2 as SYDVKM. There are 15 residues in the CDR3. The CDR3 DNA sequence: TGTGCCAGCAGTTTCTTCGCTTACAGGGTAAAGGGAGCTTTCTTT. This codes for CASSFFAYRVKGAFF. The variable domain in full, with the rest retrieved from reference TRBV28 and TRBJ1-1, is DVKVTQSSRYLVKRTGEKVFLECVQDMDHENMFWYRQDPGLGLRLIYFSYDVKMKEKGDIPEGYSVSREKKERFSLILESASTNQTSMYLCASSFFAYRVKGAFFGQGTRLTVV.

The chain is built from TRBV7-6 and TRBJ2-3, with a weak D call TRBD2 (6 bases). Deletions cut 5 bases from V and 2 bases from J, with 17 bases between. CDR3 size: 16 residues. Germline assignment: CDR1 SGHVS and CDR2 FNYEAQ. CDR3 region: CASSRRRGQNTDTQYF. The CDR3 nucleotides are TGTGCCAGCAGCAGGCGGCGGGGTCAGAACACAGATACGCAGTATTTT.